This T cell receptor (beta chain) was documented in a study of T-cell reconstitution after alpha-beta-depleted transplantation in children. Using unique molecular identifiers, the investigators prepared the TCRbeta library. In TCRdb, the PCR reads were re-called with MiXCR into one record per CDR3 protein. This repertoire shows hundreds of thousands of distinct CDR3 sequences, about 16% found once; its top ten account for under 30%. V was shortened by 5 bases and J by 4 bases, with 12 bases between the two germline ends. Germline V gene lookup returns CDR1 DFQATT and CDR2 SNEGSKA (reference sequence). This CDR3 comprises 13 residues.

This clonotype was obtained from a boy younger than two who had a stem cell transplant for Wiskott-Aldrich syndrome, so the T cells may come from the graft donor. The specimen was PBMCs, mostly from graft donor cells, collected 360 days after TCRalphabeta/CD19-depleted stem cell transplant. The V gene is TRBV20-1, the J gene TRBJ1-5; D is undetermined. CDR3 nucleotides: TGCAGTGCTTCCGGGTCTGGAAATCAGCCCCAGCATTTT. It translates to CSASGSGNQPQHF.